The 27 T cell receptor beta chains reported below all come from one sample, sequenced in a study of OX40 agonist ivuxolimab in advanced cancers. Profiled with immunoSEQ multiplex PCR; TCRdb holds only in-frame clones, not every one. This table has tens of thousands of clones, approximately 90% appearing once. This sample comprised CD4+ or CD8+ T cells sorted from blood, obtained in a trial of the OX40 agonist ivuxolimab. These receptors all come from an adult with an advanced solid tumor such as melanoma, head and neck, liver or kidney cancer.

The chain couples TRBV28 to TRBJ2-4; 7 bases fit TRBD2. CDR3 length equals 16 residues. The junction had 11 bases not matched to a gene; V was cut back by 5 bases and J by 4 bases. Germline-derived CDR1 and CDR2 are MDHEN and SYDVKM. CDR3 bases: TGTGCCAGCAGTGGGCTGGGAGGGGCCATAAAAAACATTCAGTACTTC. Its protein is CASSGLGGAIKNIQYF.

The CDR3 sequence is CASSRGASGRFDEQYF. The CDR3 bases are TGTGCCAGCAGCCGGGGGGCTAGCGGGAGATTCGACGAGCAGTACTTC. This chain links TRBV7-9 with TRBJ2-7, with TRBD2 matching over 10 bases. Germline CDR1 is SEHNR and CDR2 is FQNEAQ (reference sequence). V dropped 5 bases and J dropped 5; count of bases not matched to a gene: 12. The CDR3 loop spans 16 amino acids. Full variable domain (missing parts from reference TRBV7-9 and TRBJ2-7): DTGVSQNPRHKITKRGQNVTFRCDPISEHNRLYWYRQTLGQGPEFLTYFQNEAQLEKSRLLSDRFSAERPKGSFSTLEIQRTEQGDSAMYLCASSRGASGRFDEQYFGPGTRLTVT.

The chain joins TRBV6-1 to TRBJ1-4, with D possibly TRBD1 on 5 matching bases. The V end lost 3 bases, the J end lost 2 bases, and 10 bases lay between the germline ends. CDR3 length equals 15 residues. CDR1 MNHNS and CDR2 SASEGT come from the germline V gene. The CDR3 reads CASSDKTATNEKLFF. Written as DNA, the CDR3 is TGTGCCAGCAGTGATAAGACAGCCACTAATGAAAAACTGTTTTTT.

This rearrangement joins TRBV6-4 to TRBJ1-2; D not certain. Germline-derived CDR1 and CDR2 are MRHNA and SNTAGT. Trimming shortened V by 0 bases and J by 8 bases, and 7 bases separated the two germline ends. CDR3 length: 12 residues. CDR3 in amino acids: CASSDSNGGYTF. CDR3 sequence (DNA): TGTGCCAGCAGTGACTCGAACGGCGGCTACACCTTC.

The chain is built from TRBV6-1 and TRBJ1-5, with a tentative D call TRBD1 (5 bases). Trimming took 5 bases from V and 11 from J, leaving 19 bases between them. The CDR3 totals 14 residues. Per the germline V gene, CDR1 is MNHNS and CDR2 is SASEGT. The CDR3 DNA sequence: TGTGCCAGCAGTTCGGGGCCGGAGGGCCGGTCCCAGCATTTT. Translation: CASSSGPEGRSQHF.

V and J are TRBV6-6 and TRBJ1-5; 7 nucleotides agree with TRBD1. Trimming at V came to 7 bases and at J to 4 bases, leaving 7 bases not matched to a gene. The CDR3 length is 14 residues. From germline, CDR1 is MNHNY and CDR2 SVGAGI (reference sequence). CDR3 protein: CASTYDRENQPQHF. The CDR3 DNA follows: TGTGCCAGCACCTATGACAGGGAGAATCAGCCCCAGCATTTT.

The rearrangement joins TRBV6-5 to TRBJ1-2; D gene ambiguous. Trimming pared 6 bases from V and 3 bases from J, leaving 14 bases between. This CDR3 is built from 14 residues. Germline values: CDR1 MNHEY, CDR2 SVGAGI. In DNA, the CDR3 is TGTGCCAGCAGCCTCAGGAGAGACTACTATGGCTACACCTTC. This sequence encodes CASSLRRDYYGYTF.

The chain employs TRBV6-6 and TRBJ1-2; D not resolved. Germline values: CDR1 MNHNY, CDR2 SVGAGI (reference sequence). The CDR3 is 16 residues long. Trimming stripped 7 bases from V and 1 base from J, with 19 bases between. The CDR3 nucleotides read TGTGCCAGCACCGAACTCGGGAAGCAGGTTAACTATGGCTACACCTTC. Protein product: CASTELGKQVNYGYTF.

In its sample, this clone was seen a few times. The chain combines TRBV30 with TRBJ1-1; possible D gene TRBD1, 6 bases. This CDR3 contains 14 residues. Trimming took 2 bases from V and 4 from J, leaving 14 bases between them. CDR1 is GTSNPN, CDR2 SVGIG, per germline (reference sequence). The CDR3 DNA reads TGTGCCTGGAGTCCCCGGAGGGGGGGCACTGAAGCTTTCTTT. It specifies CAWSPRRGGTEAFF.

The chain recombines TRBV11-2 with TRBJ1-2, with D possibly TRBD1 on 6 matching bases. CDR1 and CDR2 (germline): SGHAT, FQNNGV. V was shortened by 5 bases and J by 2 bases, with 12 bases between the two germline ends. The CDR3 has 14 residues. The CDR3 loop is CASSTGGQNYGYTF. The DNA of the CDR3 is TGTGCCAGCAGCACGGGGGGGCAGAACTATGGCTACACCTTC.

J is TRBJ2-4 and V is TRBV10-1, with D hard to call. Trimming removed 3 bases at V and 0 bases at J, with 6 bases between. The length of the CDR3 is 14 residues. CDR1 is WNHNN, CDR2 SYGVQD, per germline (reference sequence). The CDR3 coding sequence is TGCGCCAGCAGTGATTCGGTAGCCAAAAACATTCAGTACTTC. Its translation: CASSDSVAKNIQYF.

Only one count was recorded for this clone. This chain connects TRBV11-1 to TRBJ2-3, with D uncertain. Germline assignment: CDR1 SGHAT and CDR2 FQDESV (reference sequence). The CDR3 is made up of 12 amino acids. Trimming shortened V by 5 bases and J by 5 bases, and 8 bases separated the two germline ends. DNA for the CDR3: TGTGCCAGCAGCCTGAGAATAGATACGCAGTATTTT. Translating it yields CASSLRIDTQYF.

The rearrangement links TRBV7-9 to TRBJ2-5, with 13 bases matching TRBD2. V trimming: 0 bases; J trimming: 1 base; junction bases outside the gene matches: 5. This CDR3 spans 18 amino acids. Germline V CDR1 and CDR2: SEHNR, FQNEAQ (reference sequence). The CDR3 is CASSLAAGLAGAQETQYF. The DNA of the CDR3 is TGTGCCAGCAGCTTAGCGGCTGGACTAGCGGGGGCCCAAGAGACCCAGTACTTC.

This chain links TRBV7-6 with TRBJ2-3; D is undetermined. The CDR3 runs 12 residues. V was pared by 5 bases and J by 7 bases, with 10 bases between. The germline V gene has CDR1 SGHVS and CDR2 FNYEAQ. This chain's CDR3 is CASSLDDNTQYF. In nucleotides, the CDR3 is TGTGCCAGCAGCCTGGATGATAATACGCAGTATTTT. Full variable domain (remainder filled in from reference TRBV7-6 and TRBJ2-3): GAGVSQSPRYKVTKRGQDVALRCDPISGHVSLYWYRQALGQGPEFLTYFNYEAQQDKSGLPNDRFSAERPEGSISTLTIQRTEQRDSAMYRCASSLDDNTQYFGPGTRLTVL.

This chain links TRBV7-3 with TRBJ2-3; possible D gene TRBD2, 5 bases. CDR3 length: 14 residues. CDR1 SGHTA and CDR2 FQGTGA come from the germline V gene. V was cut by 2 bases and J by 2 bases, with 8 bases left in between. The CDR3 bases are TGTGCCAGCAGCTTAGAGGGCGCCACAGATACGCAGTATTTT. As protein: CASSLEGATDTQYF. Drawing the rest from reference TRBV7-3 and TRBJ2-3, the complete variable domain is GAGVSQTPSNKVTEKGKYVELRCDPISGHTALYWYRQSLGQGPEFLIYFQGTGAADDSGLPNDRFFAVRPEGSVSTLKIQRTERGDSAVYLCASSLEGATDTQYFGPGTRLTVL.

The J gene is TRBJ2-1, the V gene TRBV19, with D possibly TRBD2 on 6 matching bases. The CDR3 has 17 residues. Germline V CDR1 and CDR2: LNHDA, SQIVND (reference sequence). V dropped 6 bases and J dropped 8 bases, with 26 bases sitting between them. In DNA form, the CDR3 reads TGTGCCAGTAGCCCCTGGTGGGGACGGGGACTCGAAGATGAGCAGTTCTTC. This sequence encodes CASSPWWGRGLEDEQFF.

The rearrangement uses TRBV7-9 and TRBJ1-3; TRBD1 is a possible D gene (5 bases). From germline, CDR1 is SEHNR and CDR2 FQNEAQ (reference sequence). This CDR3 is 15 amino acids long. The V gene lost 10 bases and the J gene lost 0 bases, with 16 bases spanning the gap. The DNA of the CDR3 is TGTGCCACCTCCCCAGGGCAGATCTCTGGAAACACCATATATTTT. Protein product: CATSPGQISGNTIYF.

V and J are TRBV11-1 and TRBJ2-2; perhaps TRBD1 as D (5 bases). The CDR3 sequence is 14 residues long. Per the germline V gene, CDR1 is SGHAT and CDR2 is FQDESV (reference sequence). V lost 6 bases to trimming and J lost 7 bases, with 15 bases between them. This CDR3 is CASRGYQGFGELFF. The DNA of the CDR3 is TGTGCCAGCAGGGGATACCAGGGTTTCGGGGAGCTGTTTTTT.

The chain is built from TRBV5-1 and TRBJ1-1; D is unresolved. The CDR3 is 14 amino acids. CDR1 is SGHRS and CDR2 is YFSETQ in the germline V gene. The ends were cut back, 5 bases at V and 1 base at J, with 12 bases in the middle. The CDR3 DNA reads TGCGCCAGCAGACTTCAAGACAAGAACACTGAAGCTTTCTTT. Residues: CASRLQDKNTEAFF. The entire variable domain, with the rest obtained from reference TRBV5-1 and TRBJ1-1, is as follows: KAGVTQTPRYLIKTRGQQVTLSCSPISGHRSVSWYQQTPGQGLQFLFEYFSETQRNKGNFPGRFSGRQFSNSRSEMNVSTLELGDSALYLCASRLQDKNTEAFFGQGTRLTVV.

A few counts support this clone. The CDR3 protein is CASSSLSGGNTIYF. CDR3 sequence (DNA): TGCGCCAGCAGCTCCCTCTCGGGGGGGAACACCATATATTTT. The chain uses TRBV5-1 and TRBJ1-3, with D perhaps TRBD1 (5 bases). Trimming shortened V by 3 bases and J by 7 bases, and 14 bases separated the two germline ends. The CDR3 covers 14 residues. From germline, CDR1 is SGHRS and CDR2 YFSETQ.

This rearrangement joins TRBV6-5 to TRBJ1-3, with 8 bases fitting TRBD1. The CDR3 loop spans 15 amino acids. Germline CDR1 and CDR2: MNHEY and SVGAGI. The ends lost 6 bases at V and 0 bases at J; junction bases unmatched: 4. The CDR3 region is CASRTGVNSGNTIYF. The CDR3 nucleotides are TGTGCCAGCAGGACAGGGGTTAACTCTGGAAACACCATATATTTT.

This clone has only one observation. CDR3 DNA sequence: TGTGCCTGGAGCCAAAATGAAAAACTGTTTTTT. It is translated as CAWSQNEKLFF. The chain couples TRBV30 to TRBJ1-4; unclear D gene. The CDR3 runs 11 residues. The V end lost 3 bases, the J end lost 5 bases, and 4 bases lay between the germline ends. The V gene's germline CDR1 is GTSNPN and CDR2 SVGIG (reference sequence).

The chain is built from TRBV6-1 and TRBJ2-7; the D gene could be TRBD1 or TRBD2 (5 bases each). The CDR3 spans 15 residues. Per the germline V gene, CDR1 is MNHNS and CDR2 is SASEGT. The V and J ends lost 2 bases and 0 bases respectively, with 11 bases between them. CDR3 nucleotides: TGTGCCAGCAGTGAATTCCCAGGGACCTCCTACGAGCAGTACTTC. Amino acid sequence: CASSEFPGTSYEQYF.

The chain is built from TRBV11-2 and TRBJ2-1, with TRBD2 identical over 8 bases. This CDR3 has 15 residues. Unmatched junction bases numbered 4, after V lost 5 bases and J lost 1 base. The V gene's germline CDR1 is SGHAT and CDR2 FQNNGV. The chain's CDR3 is CASSRSGTSYNEQFF. The CDR3, as DNA: TGTGCCAGCAGCCGTAGCGGGACTTCCTACAATGAGCAGTTCTTC.

This chain uses TRBV5-1 with TRBJ2-3; 7 bases align to TRBD2. J lost 3 bases, V lost 4 bases, and 2 bases had no gene match. Germline lookup yields CDR1 SGHRS and CDR2 YFSETQ. The CDR3 totals 13 residues. Written as DNA, the CDR3 is TGCGCCAGCAGCGGGGGACTAACAGATACGCAGTATTTT. Translation: CASSGGLTDTQYF.

This chain uses TRBV7-9 with TRBJ2-1; 7 nucleotides line up with TRBD2. CDR1 is SEHNR, CDR2 FQNEAQ, per germline (reference sequence). The CDR3 extends over 14 amino acids. The J segment lost 5 bases and the V segment lost 5 bases, leaving 6 bases of the junction unmatched. The CDR3 spells CASSPLTSDNEQFF. The DNA of the CDR3 is TGTGCCAGCAGCCCGCTAACTAGCGACAATGAGCAGTTCTTC.

The chain's CDR3 is CASSDPGQGNSYEQYF. The DNA for the CDR3 is TGTGCCAGCAGTGACCCGGGGCAGGGTAACTCCTACGAGCAGTACTTC. V usage is TRBV6-1 and J usage is TRBJ2-5; D possibly matches TRBD1 or TRBD2 (5 bases each). The last part of the DNA fits TRBJ2-7 better; the J call may be wrong. The CDR3 length is 16 residues. Looked up from germline, CDR1 is MNHNS and CDR2 is SASEGT.